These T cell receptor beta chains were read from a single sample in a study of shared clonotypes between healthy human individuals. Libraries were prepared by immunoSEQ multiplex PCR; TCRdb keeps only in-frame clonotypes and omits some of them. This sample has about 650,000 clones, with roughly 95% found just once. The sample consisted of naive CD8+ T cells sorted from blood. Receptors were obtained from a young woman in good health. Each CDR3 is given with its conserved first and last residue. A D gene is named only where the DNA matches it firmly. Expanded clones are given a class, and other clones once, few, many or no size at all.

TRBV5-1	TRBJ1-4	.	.	CASSLDEKLFF	TGCGCCAGCAGCTTGGACGAAAAACTGTTTTTT
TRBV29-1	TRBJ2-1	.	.	CSVVGDDYNEQFF	TGCAGCGTTGTGGGGGACGACTACAATGAGCAGTTCTTC
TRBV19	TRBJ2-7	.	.	CASSPSAFTRNYEQYF	TGTGCCAGTAGTCCCTCCGCTTTTACTCGCAACTACGAGCAGTACTTC
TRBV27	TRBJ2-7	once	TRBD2	CASSLTSGRGSYEQYF	TGTGCCAGCAGTTTAACTAGCGGGAGGGGCTCCTACGAGCAGTACTTC
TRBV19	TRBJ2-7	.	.	CASSSNRDENYEQYF	TGTGCCAGTAGTAGCAACAGGGATGAGAACTACGAGCAGTACTTC
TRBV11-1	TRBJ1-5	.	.	CASSPGTGNQPQHF	TGTGCCAGCAGCCCGGGGACGGGGAATCAGCCCCAGCATTTT
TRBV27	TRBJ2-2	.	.	CAGRGPTGELFF	TGTGCCGGTCGGGGGCCCACCGGGGAGCTGTTTTTT
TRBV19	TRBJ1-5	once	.	CASSIATLSNQPQHF	TGTGCCAGTAGTATCGCCACTCTTAGCAATCAGCCCCAGCATTTT
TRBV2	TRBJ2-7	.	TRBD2	CASTPVVGAGGRYEQYF	TGTGCCAGCACCCCGGTGGTTGGGGCGGGAGGTCGATACGAGCAGTACTTC
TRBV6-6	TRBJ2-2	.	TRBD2	CASSTSGSGELFF	TGTGCCAGTTCTACTAGCGGGAGCGGGGAGCTGTTTTTT
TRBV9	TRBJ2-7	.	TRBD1	CASSEGGQGYEQYF	TGTGCCAGCAGCGAGGGGGGACAGGGGTACGAGCAGTACTTC
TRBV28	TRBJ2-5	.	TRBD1	CASSWSQGTGKKTQYF	TGTGCCAGCAGTTGGAGTCAGGGGACAGGGAAAAAGACCCAGTACTTC
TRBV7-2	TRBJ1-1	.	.	CASSLDSTSLTEAFF	TGTGCCAGCAGCTTAGATTCCACGTCGTTGACTGAAGCTTTCTTT
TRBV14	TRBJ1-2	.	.	CASSQEGSGQYGYTF	TGTGCCAGCAGCCAAGAGGGGAGTGGACAGTATGGCTACACCTTC
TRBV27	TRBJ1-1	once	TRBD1	CASSPLQGRTREAFF	TGTGCCAGCAGTCCCTTACAGGGGAGGACGCGGGAAGCTTTCTTT
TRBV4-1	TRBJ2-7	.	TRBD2	CASSQGWEGREQYF	TGCGCCAGCAGCCAAGGTTGGGAGGGTCGCGAGCAGTACTTC